This T cell receptor beta chain is from a study of monozygotic twins with inflammatory bowel disease. Germline V lookup: CDR1 MNHEY, CDR2 SMNVEV (reference sequence). The CDR3 consists of 14 residues. Using eight separate reactions per sample, the authors generated cDNA. TCRdb re-called the 5' RACE reads; one entry per CDR3 protein, DNA not given. This sample contains a few hundred thousand distinct CDR3 sequences. Remarks on this clonotype: Its specificity is unknown.

Findings and limits, study-wide: Patient repertoires may carry noise from differing immunosuppressive treatments.

The TCR sequence derives from a human donor with ulcerative colitis or Crohn's disease, or a healthy co-twin of an affected twin (not recorded which). V gene TRBV27 combines with J gene TRBJ1-3. Source material: blood. CDR3: CASSLGFSGNTIYF.